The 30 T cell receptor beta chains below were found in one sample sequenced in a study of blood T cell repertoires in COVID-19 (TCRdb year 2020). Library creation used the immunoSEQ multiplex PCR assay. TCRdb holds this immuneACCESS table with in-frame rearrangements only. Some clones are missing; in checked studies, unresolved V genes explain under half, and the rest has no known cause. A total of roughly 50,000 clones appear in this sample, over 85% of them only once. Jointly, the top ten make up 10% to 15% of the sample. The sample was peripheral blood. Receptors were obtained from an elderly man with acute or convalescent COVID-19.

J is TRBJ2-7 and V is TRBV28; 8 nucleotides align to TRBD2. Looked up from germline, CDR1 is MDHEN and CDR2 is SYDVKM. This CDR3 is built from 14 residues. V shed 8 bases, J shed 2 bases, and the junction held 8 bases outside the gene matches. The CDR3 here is CASVFGGVPYEQYF. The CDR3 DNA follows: TGTGCCAGCGTATTCGGGGGGGTCCCCTACGAGCAGTACTTC.

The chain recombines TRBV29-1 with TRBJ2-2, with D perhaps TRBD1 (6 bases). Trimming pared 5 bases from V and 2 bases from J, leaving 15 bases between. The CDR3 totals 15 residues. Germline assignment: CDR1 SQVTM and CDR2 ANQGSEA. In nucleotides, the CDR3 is TGCAGCGTTTCACCTCCGGGACAAAACACCGGGGAGCTGTTTTTT. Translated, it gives CSVSPPGQNTGELFF.

CDR3 bases: TGTGCCAGCAGGAATCGGGGAGCTTTCTTT. This translates into CASRNRGAFF. The J gene is TRBJ1-1, the V gene TRBV2; D is undetermined. Germline values: CDR1 SNHLY, CDR2 FYNNEI. The CDR3 has 10 amino acids. Trimming took 6 bases from V and 10 from J, leaving 9 bases between them. The variable domain in full, with the rest retrieved from reference TRBV2 and TRBJ1-1, is EPEVTQTPSHQVTQMGQEVILRCVPISNHLYFYWYRQILGQKVEFLVSFYNNEISEKSEIFDDQFSVERPDGSNFTLKIRSTKLEDSAMYFCASRNRGAFFGQGTRLTVV.

In nucleotides, the CDR3 is TGCAGCGTTGCTCGGGGAGGCGAAAAACTGTTTTTT. Amino acids: CSVARGGEKLFF. The chain combines TRBV29-1 with TRBJ1-4, with unresolved D. CDR1 and CDR2 from the germline V gene are SQVTM and ANQGSEA. Trimming removed 4 bases from V and 8 bases from J, with 11 bases in between. The CDR3 consists of 12 residues.

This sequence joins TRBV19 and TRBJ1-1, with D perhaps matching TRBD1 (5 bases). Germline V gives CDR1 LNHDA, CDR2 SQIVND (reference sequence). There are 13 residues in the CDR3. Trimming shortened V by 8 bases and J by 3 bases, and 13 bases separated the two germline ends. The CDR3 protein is CASGGGRDTEAFF. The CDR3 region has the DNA TGTGCCAGTGGGGGGGGAAGGGACACTGAAGCTTTCTTT.

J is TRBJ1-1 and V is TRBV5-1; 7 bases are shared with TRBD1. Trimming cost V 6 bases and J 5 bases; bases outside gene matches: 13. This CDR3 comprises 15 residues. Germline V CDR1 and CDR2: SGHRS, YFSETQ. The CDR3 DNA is TGCGCCAGCACAATACAGGGGATGGGAACGACTGAAGCTTTCTTT. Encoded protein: CASTIQGMGTTEAFF.

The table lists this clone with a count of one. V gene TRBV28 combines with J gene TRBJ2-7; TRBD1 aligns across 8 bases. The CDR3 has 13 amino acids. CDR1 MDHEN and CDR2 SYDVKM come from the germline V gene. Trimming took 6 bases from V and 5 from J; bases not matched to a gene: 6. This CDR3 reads CASRQGGPHEQYF. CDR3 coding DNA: TGTGCCAGCAGACAGGGGGGCCCGCACGAGCAGTACTTC.

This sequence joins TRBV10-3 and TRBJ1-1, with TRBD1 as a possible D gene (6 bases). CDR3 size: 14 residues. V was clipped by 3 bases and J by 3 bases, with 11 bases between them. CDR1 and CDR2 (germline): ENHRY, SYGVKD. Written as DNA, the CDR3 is TGTGCCATCAGTGATCGGGGGGCGGACACTGAAGCTTTCTTT. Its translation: CAISDRGADTEAFF.

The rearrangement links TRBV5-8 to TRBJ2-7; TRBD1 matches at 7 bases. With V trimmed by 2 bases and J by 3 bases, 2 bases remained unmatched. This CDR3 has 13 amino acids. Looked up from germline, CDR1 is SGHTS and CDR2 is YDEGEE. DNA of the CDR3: TGTGCCAGCAGCTTCGACAGGGTCTACGAGCAGTACTTC. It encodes CASSFDRVYEQYF.

The CDR3 is CASSEVETGVAYF. Written as DNA, the CDR3 is TGTGCCAGCAGTGAAGTTGAGACAGGCGTCGCGTACTTC. V usage is TRBV2 and J usage is TRBJ2-7, with D possibly matching TRBD1 (6 bases). The CDR3 length is 13 residues. Germline V gene sequence: CDR1 SNHLY, CDR2 FYNNEI. V was trimmed by 1 base and J by 12 bases, leaving 16 bases between them.

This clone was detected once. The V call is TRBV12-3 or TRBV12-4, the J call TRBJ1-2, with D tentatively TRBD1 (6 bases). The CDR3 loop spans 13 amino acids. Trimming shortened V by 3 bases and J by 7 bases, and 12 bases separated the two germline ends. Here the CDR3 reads CASSLGGLLGYTF. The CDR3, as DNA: TGTGCCAGCAGTTTGGGGGGGCTGCTTGGCTACACCTTC.

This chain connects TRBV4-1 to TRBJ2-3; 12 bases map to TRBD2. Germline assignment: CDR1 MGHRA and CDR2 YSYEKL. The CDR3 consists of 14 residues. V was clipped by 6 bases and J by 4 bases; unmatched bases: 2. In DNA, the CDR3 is TGCGCCAGCAGTCGGACTAGCGGGGCAGATACGCAGTATTTT. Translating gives CASSRTSGADTQYF.

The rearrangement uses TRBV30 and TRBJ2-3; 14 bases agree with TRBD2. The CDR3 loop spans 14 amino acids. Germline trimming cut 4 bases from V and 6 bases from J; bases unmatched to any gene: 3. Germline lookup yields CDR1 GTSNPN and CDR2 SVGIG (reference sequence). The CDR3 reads CAWTRLAGGDTQYF. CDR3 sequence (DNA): TGTGCCTGGACCAGACTAGCGGGGGGGGATACGCAGTATTTT.

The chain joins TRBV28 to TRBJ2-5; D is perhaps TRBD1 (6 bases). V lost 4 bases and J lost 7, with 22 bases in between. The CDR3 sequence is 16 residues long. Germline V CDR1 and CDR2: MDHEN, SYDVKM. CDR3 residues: CASSSPDSVNPRTQYF. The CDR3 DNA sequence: TGTGCCAGCAGTTCCCCGGACAGCGTCAACCCCAGGACCCAGTACTTC.

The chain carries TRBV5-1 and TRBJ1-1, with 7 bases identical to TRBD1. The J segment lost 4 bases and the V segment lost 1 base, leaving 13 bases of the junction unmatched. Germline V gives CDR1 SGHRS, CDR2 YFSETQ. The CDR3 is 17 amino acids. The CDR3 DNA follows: TGCGCCAGCAGCTTGCCTCCGACAGGGTCAGGTGTCACTGAAGCTTTCTTT. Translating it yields CASSLPPTGSGVTEAFF.

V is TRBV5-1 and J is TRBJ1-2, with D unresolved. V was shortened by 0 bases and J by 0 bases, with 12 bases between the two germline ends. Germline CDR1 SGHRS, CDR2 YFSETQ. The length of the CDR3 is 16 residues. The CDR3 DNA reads TGCGCCAGCAGCTTGGACCGGGTCCCAGCTAACTATGGCTACACCTTC. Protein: CASSLDRVPANYGYTF.

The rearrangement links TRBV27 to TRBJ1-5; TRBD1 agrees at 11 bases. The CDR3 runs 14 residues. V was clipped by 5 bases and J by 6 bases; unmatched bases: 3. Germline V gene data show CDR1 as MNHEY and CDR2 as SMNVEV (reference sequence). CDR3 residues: CASSRGTGGQPQHF. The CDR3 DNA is TGTGCCAGCAGTCGGGGGACAGGGGGTCAGCCCCAGCATTTT.

The CDR3 nucleotides read TGTGCCAGCAGCTGGGGGACATCCGGCACCGGGGAGCTGTTTTTT. Translating it yields CASSWGTSGTGELFF. The rearrangement uses TRBV7-6 and TRBJ2-2; the D gene is possibly TRBD1 (6 bases). CDR1 and CDR2 (germline): SGHVS, FNYEAQ. V was trimmed by 4 bases and J by 4 bases, leaving 13 bases between them. CDR3 length: 15 amino acids.

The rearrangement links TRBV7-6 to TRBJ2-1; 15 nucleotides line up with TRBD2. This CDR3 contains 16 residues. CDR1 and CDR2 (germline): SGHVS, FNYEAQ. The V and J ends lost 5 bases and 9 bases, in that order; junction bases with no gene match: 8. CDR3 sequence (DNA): TGTGCCAGCAGCGGCGGACTAGCGGGGGGGGCAGGTGAGCAGTTCTTC. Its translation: CASSGGLAGGAGEQFF.

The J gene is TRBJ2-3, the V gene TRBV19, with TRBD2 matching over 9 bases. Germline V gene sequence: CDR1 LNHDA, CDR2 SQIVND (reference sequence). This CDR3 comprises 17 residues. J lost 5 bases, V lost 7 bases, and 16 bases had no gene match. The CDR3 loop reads CASTRRSGGRRLDTQYF. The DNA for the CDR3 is TGTGCCAGTACCCGAAGGAGCGGGGGGCGTCGCCTAGATACGCAGTATTTT.

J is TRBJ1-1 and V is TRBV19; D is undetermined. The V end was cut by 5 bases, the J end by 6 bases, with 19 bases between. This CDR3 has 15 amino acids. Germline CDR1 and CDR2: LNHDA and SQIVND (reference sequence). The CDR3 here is CASSPWVSRAAEAFF. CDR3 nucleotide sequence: TGTGCCAGTAGTCCTTGGGTGTCGAGGGCGGCTGAAGCTTTCTTT.

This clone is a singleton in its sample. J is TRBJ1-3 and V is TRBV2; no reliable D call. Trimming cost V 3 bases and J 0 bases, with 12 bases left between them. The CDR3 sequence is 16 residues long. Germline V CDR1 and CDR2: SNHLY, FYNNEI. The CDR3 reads CASSETPWPSGNTIYF. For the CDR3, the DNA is TGTGCCAGCAGTGAGACACCATGGCCCTCTGGAAACACCATATATTTT.

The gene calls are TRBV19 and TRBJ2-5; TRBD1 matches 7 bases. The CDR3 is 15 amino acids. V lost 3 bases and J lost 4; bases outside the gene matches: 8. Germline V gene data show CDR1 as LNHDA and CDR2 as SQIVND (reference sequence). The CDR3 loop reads CASSIGQAHLETQYF. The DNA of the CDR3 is TGTGCCAGTAGTATCGGACAGGCCCATTTAGAGACCCAGTACTTC.

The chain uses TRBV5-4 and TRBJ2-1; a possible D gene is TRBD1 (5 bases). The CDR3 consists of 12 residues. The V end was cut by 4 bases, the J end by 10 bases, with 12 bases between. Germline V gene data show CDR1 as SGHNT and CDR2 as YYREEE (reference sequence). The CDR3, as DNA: TGTGCCAGCAGCAGGTTCCAGGGCGAGCAGTTCTTC. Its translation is CASSRFQGEQFF.

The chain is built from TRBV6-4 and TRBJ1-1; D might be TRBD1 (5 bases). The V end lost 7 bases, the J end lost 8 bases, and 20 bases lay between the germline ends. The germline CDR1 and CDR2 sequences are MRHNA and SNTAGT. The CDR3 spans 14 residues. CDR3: CASTRESGGREAFF. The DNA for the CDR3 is TGTGCCAGCACTCGAGAATCCGGGGGAAGGGAAGCTTTCTTT.

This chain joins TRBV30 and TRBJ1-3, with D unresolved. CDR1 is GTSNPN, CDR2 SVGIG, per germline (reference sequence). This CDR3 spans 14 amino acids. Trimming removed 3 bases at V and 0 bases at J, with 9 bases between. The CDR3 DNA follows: TGTGCCTGGAGGTTTGGGAGCTCTGGAAACACCATATATTTT. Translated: CAWRFGSSGNTIYF.

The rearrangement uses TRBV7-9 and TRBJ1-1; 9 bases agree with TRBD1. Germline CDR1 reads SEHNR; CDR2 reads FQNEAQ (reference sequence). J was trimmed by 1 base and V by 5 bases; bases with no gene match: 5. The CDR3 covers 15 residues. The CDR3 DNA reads TGTGCCAGCAGCCTACTGACAGGGGGGAACACTGAAGCTTTCTTT. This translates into CASSLLTGGNTEAFF.

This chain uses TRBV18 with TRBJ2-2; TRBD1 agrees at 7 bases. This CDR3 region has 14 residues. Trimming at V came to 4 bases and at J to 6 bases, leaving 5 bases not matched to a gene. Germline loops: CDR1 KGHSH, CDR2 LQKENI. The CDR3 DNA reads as TGTGCCAGCTCACAAACAGGGACAGCCGGGGAGCTGTTTTTT. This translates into CASSQTGTAGELFF.

The CDR3 region is CASSLRIDGNYGYTF. The DNA of the CDR3 is TGTGCCAGCAGCTTAAGAATCGACGGGAACTATGGCTACACCTTC. The rearrangement joins TRBV7-2 to TRBJ1-2; the D is unclear. This CDR3 contains 15 residues. V lost 2 bases to trimming and J lost 2 bases, with 12 bases between them. The germline CDR1 and CDR2 sequences are SGHTA and FQGNSA.

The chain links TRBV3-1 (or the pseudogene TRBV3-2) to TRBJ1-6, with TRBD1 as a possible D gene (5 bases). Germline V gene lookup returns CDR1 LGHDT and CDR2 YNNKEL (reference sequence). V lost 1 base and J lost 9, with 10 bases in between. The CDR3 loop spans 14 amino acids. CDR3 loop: CASSQVPGGSPLHF. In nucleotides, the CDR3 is TGTGCCAGCAGCCAAGTCCCCGGGGGTTCACCCCTCCACTTT.